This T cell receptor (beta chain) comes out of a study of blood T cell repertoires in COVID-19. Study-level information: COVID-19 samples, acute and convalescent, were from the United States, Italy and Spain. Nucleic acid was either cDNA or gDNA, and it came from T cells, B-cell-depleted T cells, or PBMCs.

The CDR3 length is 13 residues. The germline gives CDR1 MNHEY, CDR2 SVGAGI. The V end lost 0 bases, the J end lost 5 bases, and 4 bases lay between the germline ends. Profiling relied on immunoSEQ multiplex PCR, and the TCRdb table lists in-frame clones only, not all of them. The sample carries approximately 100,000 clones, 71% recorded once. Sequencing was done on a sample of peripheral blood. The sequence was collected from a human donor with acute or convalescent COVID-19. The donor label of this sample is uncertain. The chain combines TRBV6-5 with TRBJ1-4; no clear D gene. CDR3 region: CASSYSLNEKLFF. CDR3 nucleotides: TGTGCCAGCAGTTACTCCCTCAATGAAAAACTGTTTTTT.